This T cell receptor (beta chain) was sequenced during a study of T cells in Graves' hyperthyroidism and ophthalmopathy. When ophthalmopathy did not progress within 18 months, Graves' hyperthyroidism was considered stable. Uncontrolled infection, other autoimmune disease, pregnancy or lactation barred patients from enrollment. This clonotype was observed many times. With 6 bases clipped from V and 6 bases from J, the junction kept 6 bases outside the gene matches. This CDR3 has 14 residues. Regions amplified from RNA transcripts were the TCR beta CDR3 regions. Primed by the HTBI set, a first-round RT-PCR was run on the TCR CDR3. In TCRdb, the multiplex PCR reads were re-called with MiXCR into one record per CDR3 protein. Seen here are about 200,000 distinct CDR3 sequences, roughly a sixth observed once, and the top ten hold roughly 55%.

This rearrangement joins TRBV12-3 or TRBV12-4 to TRBJ2-1; 9 bases line up with TRBD1. Specimen: blood. This receptor was obtained from a woman aged 45-65 years with Graves' hyperthyroidism. This chain's CDR3 is CASSPGTGINEQFF. Written as DNA, the CDR3 is TGTGCCAGCAGCCCCGGGACAGGGATCAATGAGCAGTTCTTC.